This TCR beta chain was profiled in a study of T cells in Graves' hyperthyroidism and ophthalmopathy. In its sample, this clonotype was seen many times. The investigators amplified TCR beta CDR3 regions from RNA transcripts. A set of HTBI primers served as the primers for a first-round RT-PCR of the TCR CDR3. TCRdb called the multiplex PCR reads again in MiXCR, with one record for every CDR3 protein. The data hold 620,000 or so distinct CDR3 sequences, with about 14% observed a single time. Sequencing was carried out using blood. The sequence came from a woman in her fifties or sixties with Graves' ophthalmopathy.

CDR3 residues: CASSFKGTGGSGELFF. The CDR3 DNA reads as TGTGCCAGCAGCTTCAAGGGGACAGGGGGGTCCGGGGAGCTGTTTTTT. The rearrangement uses TRBV7-3 and TRBJ2-2, with TRBD1 matching 11 bases. Looked up from germline, CDR1 is SGHTA and CDR2 is FQGTGA. The trim removed 3 bases at V and 6 bases at J, leaving 6 bases unmatched. The CDR3 length is 16 residues.